Sequencing of this TCR beta chain was carried out in a study of T cells in Graves' hyperthyroidism and ophthalmopathy. Broader study findings: Stable hyperthyroidism was told apart from ophthalmopathy by a model built on 13 V-J features. For ophthalmopathy, model prediction preceded onset by a median roughly 6.3 months.

The investigators amplified TCR beta CDR3 regions from RNA transcripts. Primed by the HTBI set, a first-round RT-PCR was run on the TCR CDR3. From the multiplex PCR reads, TCRdb called clonotypes with MiXCR, one entry per CDR3 protein. The table includes roughly 250,000 distinct CDR3 sequences, roughly 22% detected once. Remarks on this clonotype: No antigen is known for it.

V lost 2 bases, J lost 4 bases, and 11 bases lay in between. Germline CDR1 is DFQATT and CDR2 is SNEGSKA (reference sequence). The length of the CDR3 is 13 residues. This clonotype was sampled from a young man with Graves' ophthalmopathy. Sequenced: blood. This chain links TRBV20-1 with TRBJ2-5; D is undetermined. The CDR3 reads CSARLSARETQYF. The CDR3 bases are TGCAGTGCTAGACTGTCCGCGAGAGAGACCCAGTACTTC.